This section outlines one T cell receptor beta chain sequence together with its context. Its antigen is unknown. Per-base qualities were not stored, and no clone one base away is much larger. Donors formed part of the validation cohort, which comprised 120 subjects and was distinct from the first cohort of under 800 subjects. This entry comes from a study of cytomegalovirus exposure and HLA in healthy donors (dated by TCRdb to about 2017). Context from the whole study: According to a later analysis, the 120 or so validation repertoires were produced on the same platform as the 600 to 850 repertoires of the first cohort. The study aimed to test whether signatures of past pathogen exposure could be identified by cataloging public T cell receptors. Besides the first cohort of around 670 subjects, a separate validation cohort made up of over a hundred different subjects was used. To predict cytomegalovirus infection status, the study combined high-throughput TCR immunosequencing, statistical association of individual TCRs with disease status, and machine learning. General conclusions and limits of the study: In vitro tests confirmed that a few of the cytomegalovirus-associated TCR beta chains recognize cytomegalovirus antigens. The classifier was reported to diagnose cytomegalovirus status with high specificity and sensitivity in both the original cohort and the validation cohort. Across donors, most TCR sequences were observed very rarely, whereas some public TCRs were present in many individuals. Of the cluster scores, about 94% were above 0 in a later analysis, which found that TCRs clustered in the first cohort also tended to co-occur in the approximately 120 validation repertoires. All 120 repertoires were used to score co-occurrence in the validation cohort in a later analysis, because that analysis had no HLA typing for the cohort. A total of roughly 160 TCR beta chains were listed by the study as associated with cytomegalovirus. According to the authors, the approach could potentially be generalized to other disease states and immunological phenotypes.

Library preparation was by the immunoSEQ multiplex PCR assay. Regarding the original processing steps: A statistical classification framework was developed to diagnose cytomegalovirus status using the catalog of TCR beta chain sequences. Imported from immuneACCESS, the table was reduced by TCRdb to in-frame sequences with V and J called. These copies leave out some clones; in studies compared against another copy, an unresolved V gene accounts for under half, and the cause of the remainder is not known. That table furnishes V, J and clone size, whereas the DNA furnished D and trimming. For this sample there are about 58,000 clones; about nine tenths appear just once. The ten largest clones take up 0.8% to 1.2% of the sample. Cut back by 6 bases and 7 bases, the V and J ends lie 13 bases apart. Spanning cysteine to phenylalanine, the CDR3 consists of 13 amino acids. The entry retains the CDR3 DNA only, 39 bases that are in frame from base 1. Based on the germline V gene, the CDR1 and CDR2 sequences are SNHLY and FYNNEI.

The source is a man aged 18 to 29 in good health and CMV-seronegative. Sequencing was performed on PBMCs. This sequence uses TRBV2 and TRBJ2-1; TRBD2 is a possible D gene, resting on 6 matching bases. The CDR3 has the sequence CASREGPGNEQFF. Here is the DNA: TGTGCCAGCAGGGAGGGTCCAGGGAATGAGCAGTTCTTC.